What follows are 17 T cell receptor beta chains derived from one specimen sequenced in a study of cytomegalovirus exposure and HLA in healthy donors. Use of 60 Vbeta and 13 Jbeta primers characterized the PCR. Generated by immunoSEQ multiplex PCR, the TCRdb table keeps only in-frame clones and is missing some. The data show over 100,000 clones, 80% seen once. Sample: PBMCs. The receptors were sampled from a man under 40 in good health and CMV-seronegative.

The gene calls are TRBV10-2 and TRBJ2-3; 12 nucleotides line up with TRBD2. The CDR3 consists of 15 residues. Germline CDR1 and CDR2: WSHSY and SAAADI. V was clipped by 8 bases and J by 6 bases; unmatched bases: 9. The CDR3 spells CASGRLAGVSDTQYF. The CDR3, as DNA: TGCGCCAGCGGCCGACTAGCGGGAGTTTCCGATACGCAGTATTTT.

The chain combines TRBV28 with TRBJ1-1, with TRBD1 as a possible D gene (5 bases). The CDR3 covers 15 residues. Trimming shortened V by 3 bases and J by 2 bases, and 13 bases separated the two germline ends. From germline, CDR1 is MDHEN and CDR2 SYDVKM. In nucleotides, the CDR3 is TGTGCCAGCAGTTTGCTCACGGGGGACAACACTGAAGCTTTCTTT. It is translated as CASSLLTGDNTEAFF.

This chain links TRBV6-5 with TRBJ2-7; no definite D call. Germline assignment: CDR1 MNHEY and CDR2 SVGAGI. The CDR3 is 14 amino acids. V lost 6 bases and J lost 0, with 12 bases in between. The CDR3, as DNA: TGTGCCAGCAGCTTCAGGCTGAACTCCTACGAGCAGTACTTC. Residues: CASSFRLNSYEQYF.

The CDR3 coding sequence is TGTGCCAGCAGCGTAGCTACCGGGGTGAACACTGAAGCTTTCTTT. Its protein is CASSVATGVNTEAFF. The chain couples TRBV9 to TRBJ1-1, with D hard to call. Trimming left V 0 bases short and J 0 bases short, with 9 bases between. The CDR3 is made up of 15 amino acids. Germline V gene sequence: CDR1 SGDLS, CDR2 YYNGEE. Combining the CDR3 with reference TRBV9 and TRBJ1-1 gives the whole variable domain DSGVTQTPKHLITATGQRVTLRCSPRSGDLSVYWYQQSLDQGLQFLIQYYNGEERAKGNILERFSAQQFPDLHSELNLSSLELGDSALYFCASSVATGVNTEAFFGQGTRLTVV.

The V gene is TRBV7-9, the J gene TRBJ2-7, with unresolved D. This CDR3 spans 11 amino acids. Deletions cut 3 bases from V and 2 bases from J, with 2 bases between. CDR1 and CDR2 from the germline V gene are SEHNR and FQNEAQ (reference sequence). CDR3 coding DNA: TGTGCCAGCAGCTTTACCTACGAGCAGTACTTC. Its protein product is CASSFTYEQYF.

V gene TRBV7-9 combines with J gene TRBJ2-1; D perhaps matches TRBD2 (6 bases). Germline V gene data show CDR1 as SEHNR and CDR2 as FQNEAQ (reference sequence). V was trimmed by 6 bases and J by 8 bases, leaving 17 bases between them. CDR3 length: 14 amino acids. Written as DNA, the CDR3 is TGTGCCAGCAGGCCCCACTCCGGCGGGGATGAGCAGTTCTTC. This encodes CASRPHSGGDEQFF.

The gene calls are TRBV13 and TRBJ2-3; possible D gene TRBD2, 6 bases. Germline assignment: CDR1 PRHDT and CDR2 FYEKMQ (reference sequence). Trimming removed 0 bases from V and 4 bases from J, with 23 bases in between. The CDR3 has 19 residues. CDR3 protein: CASSLGGLVRGFQADTQYF. The CDR3 nucleotides are TGTGCCAGCAGCTTAGGAGGTTTGGTTCGGGGGTTCCAAGCAGATACGCAGTATTTT.

The chain employs TRBV28 and TRBJ1-3, with D perhaps TRBD1 (6 bases). Germline CDR1 is MDHEN and CDR2 is SYDVKM. Trimming took 3 bases from V and 3 from J, leaving 12 bases between them. The CDR3 runs to 15 residues. The CDR3 protein is CASSLSGAGGNTIYF. The CDR3 nucleotides read TGTGCCAGCAGTTTGTCAGGGGCGGGTGGAAACACCATATATTTT.

The CDR3 coding sequence is TGTGCCAGCAGTTACTCACAGGCCACTGAAGCTTTCTTT. Translating it yields CASSYSQATEAFF. The chain uses TRBV6-6 and TRBJ1-1, with D possibly TRBD1 on 5 matching bases. Germline values: CDR1 MNHNY, CDR2 SVGAGI (reference sequence). The CDR3 covers 13 residues. With 0 bases removed from V and 4 bases from J, the gap between germline ends came to 6 bases.

This clone was seen once. V usage is TRBV13 and J usage is TRBJ2-7, with 10 bases lining up with TRBD2. This CDR3 has 18 amino acids. The germline V gene encodes CDR1 PRHDT and CDR2 FYEKMQ (reference sequence). V lost 4 bases and J lost 3; bases outside the gene matches: 15. The CDR3 DNA is TGTGCCAGCAGCTCCGGGGGGGTAGCGGGAGGATTTAGCTACGAGCAGTACTTC. Amino acids: CASSSGGVAGGFSYEQYF. The full variable domain, in which reference TRBV13 and TRBJ2-7 provide the parts outside the CDR3, is AAGVIQSPRHLIKEKRETATLKCYPIPRHDTVYWYQQGPGQDPQFLISFYEKMQSDKGSIPDRFSAQQFSDYHSELNMSSLELGDSALYFCASSSGGVAGGFSYEQYFGPGTRLTVT.

This clone was picked up a small number of times. This chain connects TRBV29-1 to TRBJ2-7; 7 nucleotides match TRBD1. Germline lookup yields CDR1 SQVTM and CDR2 ANQGSEA. This CDR3 comprises 15 residues. Trimming cost V 1 base and J 4 bases; bases outside gene matches: 10. Written as DNA, the CDR3 is TGCAGCGTTGAAGGAGTAGTAGGGACAGAGTACGAGCAGTACTTC. Amino acids: CSVEGVVGTEYEQYF.

The rearrangement uses TRBV25-1 and TRBJ2-7, with D possibly being TRBD2 (6 bases). Per germline, CDR1 MGHDK and CDR2 SYGVNS. The V end lost 8 bases, the J end lost 3 bases, and 11 bases lay between the germline ends. There are 12 residues in the CDR3. CDR3 in DNA: TGTGCCAGCGGGGGGAAGGTCTACGAGCAGTACTTC. Amino acids: CASGGKVYEQYF.

The V call is TRBV5-1, the J call TRBJ2-2; D not resolved. CDR1 SGHRS and CDR2 YFSETQ come from the germline V gene. The length of the CDR3 is 14 residues. The germline V and J ends were trimmed by 3 bases and 4 bases, with 10 bases remaining between them. As DNA, the CDR3 is TGCGCCAGCAGCTATCAACTTGCCACCGGGGAGCTGTTTTTT. Protein sequence: CASSYQLATGELFF.

This clone was recorded only once. CDR3 in DNA: TGTGCCAGCAGCTTAGCCCTTCCCACCGGGGAGCTGTTTTTT. Translated, it gives CASSLALPTGELFF. The chain recombines TRBV7-9 with TRBJ2-2; D call uncertain. Deletions cut 0 bases from V and 4 bases from J, with 6 bases between. The CDR3 extends over 14 amino acids. Germline CDR1 reads SEHNR; CDR2 reads FQNEAQ (reference sequence).

The gene calls are TRBV9 and TRBJ2-7; TRBD2 matches at 8 bases. The CDR3 contains 15 residues. The V and J ends lost 0 bases and 7 bases, in that order; junction bases with no gene match: 9. The germline CDR1 and CDR2 sequences are SGDLS and YYNGEE. The CDR3 loop reads CASSVGSGGPREQYF. CDR3 DNA: TGTGCCAGCAGCGTAGGATCGGGGGGGCCTAGGGAGCAGTACTTC. Full variable domain (outside the CDR3, taken from reference TRBV9 and TRBJ2-7): DSGVTQTPKHLITATGQRVTLRCSPRSGDLSVYWYQQSLDQGLQFLIQYYNGEERAKGNILERFSAQQFPDLHSELNLSSLELGDSALYFCASSVGSGGPREQYFGPGTRLTVT.

The V call is TRBV4-1, the J call TRBJ2-7, with a weak D call TRBD2 (6 bases). This CDR3 has 13 residues. The germline gives CDR1 MGHRA, CDR2 YSYEKL. Trimming left V 3 bases short and J 7 bases short, with 13 bases between. The CDR3 sequence: CASSHGGMGEQYF. The DNA of the CDR3 is TGCGCCAGCAGCCACGGGGGTATGGGGGAGCAGTACTTC.

The J gene is TRBJ1-2, the V gene TRBV6-5, with 7 bases lining up with TRBD1. Germline CDR1 and CDR2: MNHEY and SVGAGI. The CDR3 is made up of 12 amino acids. The trim removed 5 bases at V and 8 bases at J, leaving 5 bases unmatched. CDR3 sequence reads: CASSTRQGGYTF. DNA for the CDR3: TGTGCCAGCAGTACGAGACAGGGAGGCTACACCTTC.